This is a list of T cell receptor beta chains from one sample in a study of neurological immune-mediated disorders. TCRdb passed the 5' RACE reads through MiXCR, listing each CDR3 protein once. The sample records under 40,000 distinct CDR3 sequences, less than 3.5% being singletons. The source material was PBMCs. The receptors stem from a woman in her fifties or sixties with multiple sclerosis. The CDR3 runs from the conserved cysteine through the conserved F or W. A D gene is named only where the DNA matches it firmly. Clone size is shown for a subset of rows, as once, few, many or a class of expanded clone.

J,V,size,D,DNA,CDR3
TRBJ2-1,TRBV20-1,many,-,TGCAGTGCCACCTATTACAATGAGCAGTTCTTC,CSATYYNEQFF
TRBJ1-2,TRBV5-5,many,-,TGTGTCTGGGGGGAGGCTAACTATGGCTACACCTTC,CVWGEANYGYTF
TRBJ1-1,TRBV12-3/TRBV12-4,many,-,TGTGCCAGCAGTCAGGTCCTGACTGAAGCTTTCTTT,CASSQVLTEAFF
TRBJ1-6,TRBV14,many,-,TGTGCCAGCAGCCAAGAGCCTTCACCCCCTTCACCCCTCCACTTT,CASSQEPSPPSPLHF
TRBJ2-7,TRBV27,many,TRBD1,TGTGCCAGCAGTTGGTTGGTGGGGACAGGGGTCCACGAGCAGTACTTC,CASSWLVGTGVHEQYF
TRBJ1-3,TRBV29-1,few,-,TGCAGCGTTGAAGATCGAGGTTTAGACACCATATATTTT,CSVEDRGLDTIYF
TRBJ2-2,TRBV7-8,many,TRBD2,TGTGCCAGCAGGCCACTAGCGGGGGTGACCGGGGAGCTGTTTTTT,CASRPLAGVTGELFF
TRBJ2-7,TRBV12-3/TRBV12-4,few,TRBD2,TGTGCCAGCACTCTAGAGGGACTACTCTACGAGCAGTACTTC,CASTLEGLLYEQYF
TRBJ1-1,TRBV7-6,-,TRBD1,TGTGCCAGCAGCCCAGGGGGTGGGAACACTGAAGCTCTCTTT,CASSPGGGNTEALF
TRBJ1-5,TRBV29-1,many,-,TGCAGCGTTGGGGATCAGGGACAGCCCCAGCATTTT,CSVGDQGQPQHF
TRBJ2-7,TRBV20-1,many,-,TGCAGTGCTAGAGATGTGGGGGGAAGTTCTTACGAGCAGTACTTC,CSARDVGGSSYEQYF
TRBJ2-1,TRBV29-1,many,-,TGCAGCGTTAGGGGGGGGGCCCACAATGAGCAGTTCTTC,CSVRGGAHNEQFF
TRBJ1-1,TRBV5-5,many,-,TGTGCCAGCAGCCCAGGGACGGACCCAAGGGAAGCTTTCTTT,CASSPGTDPREAFF
TRBJ2-7,TRBV5-1,many,-,TGCGCCAGCAGCTTGGCCACTAGCTACGAGCAGTACTTC,CASSLATSYEQYF
TRBJ2-1,TRBV15,many,TRBD1,TGTGCCACCAGCAGACGGACAGGGGCCAATGAGCAGTTCTTC,CATSRRTGANEQFF
TRBJ1-2,TRBV5-1,many,-,TGCGCCAGCAGCTTCTTAGGTGGCTACACCTTC,CASSFLGGYTF
TRBJ1-2,TRBV20-1,many,TRBD1,TGCAGTGCTAGAGTGGCGGGGGCAGGGGGAGGCTACACCTTC,CSARVAGAGGGYTF
TRBJ2-4,TRBV6-5,many,TRBD1,TGTGCCAGCAGTTACCGGACAGGGGGCAAAAACATTCAGTACTTC,CASSYRTGGKNIQYF
TRBJ1-2,TRBV5-1,many,-,TGCGCCAGCAGCTTGGAAATGGCCGGCTACACCTTC,CASSLEMAGYTF
TRBJ2-7,TRBV7-2,many,-,TGTGCCAGCAGCGCAGGGCCGACTCGGGGCTACGAGCAGTACTTC,CASSAGPTRGYEQYF
TRBJ2-1,TRBV27,many,-,TGTGCCAGCAGTTTAATTAGCCAGGGGGGTCGGCAGTTCTTC,CASSLISQGGRQFF
TRBJ2-5,TRBV5-1,many,-,TGCGCCAGCAGCTTGGGTAGGGTGTCGACGGAGCTGACCCAGTACTTC,CASSLGRVSTELTQYF
TRBJ1-4,TRBV20-1,many,-,TGCAGTGCTAGAGATTGGAATGAAAAACTGTTTTTT,CSARDWNEKLFF
TRBJ2-5,TRBV5-5,many,-,TGTGCCAGCAGTTCTTACCAAGAGACCCAGTACTTC,CASSSYQETQYF
TRBJ1-1,TRBV5-1,many,-,TGCGCCAGCAGCTTGGTTCTGGGAATAACTCTCATGAACACTGAAGCTTTCTTT,CASSLVLGITLMNTEAFF
TRBJ2-5,TRBV6-1,few,-,TGTGCCAGCAGTGAAGCCCAGGGATGGGGAGGAGAGACCCAGTACTTC,CASSEAQGWGGETQYF
TRBJ1-2,TRBV5-5,many,-,TGTGCCAGCAGCTCTGCCGGGACGGGCGACTATGGCTACACCTTC,CASSSAGTGDYGYTF
TRBJ2-1,TRBV5-5,many,TRBD2,TGTGCCAGCAGCGGCGGACTAGCGGGAGCCTACAATGAGCAGTTCTTC,CASSGGLAGAYNEQFF
TRBJ2-1,TRBV7-6,-,-,TGTGCCAGCAGCCACACCACACCGGGGGACACGGGCCGGCAGTTCTTC,CASSHTTPGDTGRQFF
TRBJ2-2,TRBV5-1,many,-,TGCGCCAGCAGCGTAACGACCACCGGGGAGCTGTTTTTT,CASSVTTTGELFF
TRBJ2-3,TRBV9,few,TRBD2,TGTGCCAGCAGCAAACTAGCGGGGGGGCTGTCAGATACGCAGTATTTT,CASSKLAGGLSDTQYF
TRBJ1-5,TRBV6-2/TRBV6-3,many,-,TGTGCCAGCAGTTACTTTGGGGGTGGTCAGCCCCAGCATTTT,CASSYFGGGQPQHF
TRBJ2-6,TRBV2,few,-,TGTGCCAGCAGTCCCCTGGGTTCTGGGGCCAACGTCCTGACTTTC,CASSPLGSGANVLTF
TRBJ2-1,TRBV5-1,many,TRBD2,TGCGCCAGCAGCCGGGACGGGGGGAGGGGTCGGAATGAGCAGTTCTTC,CASSRDGGRGRNEQFF
TRBJ1-1,TRBV20-1,many,TRBD1,TGCAGTGCTAGAGATCAATTCAGGGGGCAAGCTTTCTTT,CSARDQFRGQAFF
TRBJ2-4,TRBV11-2,many,TRBD1,TGTGCCAGCAGCGCGACAGGGGGCCGATTGGGGAACATTCAGTACTTC,CASSATGGRLGNIQYF
TRBJ2-7,TRBV29-1,many,TRBD1,TGCAGCGGTTGGACAGGGTCGAAGGAGCAGTACTTC,CSGWTGSKEQYF
TRBJ2-7,TRBV5-6,many,-,TGTGCCAGCAGCCCCCAGCTAGGGAGCTCCTACGAGCAGTACTTC,CASSPQLGSSYEQYF
TRBJ2-5,TRBV9,many,TRBD2,TGTGCCAGCAGCGTAGCTCTGCGGGGGAAGCGAGAGACCCAGTACTTC,CASSVALRGKRETQYF
TRBJ2-5,TRBV19,-,-,TGTGCCAGTAGTATCCTAGGGAAGGAGACCCAGTACTTC,CASSILGKETQYF
TRBJ2-3,TRBV5-1,many,-,TGCGCCAGTTCGACACGAACTAGCACAGATACGCAGTATTTT,CASSTRTSTDTQYF
TRBJ1-5,TRBV10-3,many,-,TGTGCCATCAGTGGCGAATACAGTCAGCCCCAGCATTTT,CAISGEYSQPQHF
TRBJ1-2,TRBV4-2,many,-,TGTGCCAGCAGCCAAGACGGGGGCAGGAGTAGCTATGGCTACACCTTC,CASSQDGGRSSYGYTF
TRBJ2-1,TRBV20-1,many,-,TGCAGTGCTGGGTGGACAGACAATGAGCAGTTCTTC,CSAGWTDNEQFF
TRBJ1-6,TRBV20-1,many,-,TGCAGTGCTAGACCCCTGGGACGGAATAATTCACCCCTCCACTTT,CSARPLGRNNSPLHF
TRBJ1-5,TRBV29-1,many,-,TGCAGCGTTGGTCAGGGAAATCAGCCCCAGCATTTT,CSVGQGNQPQHF
TRBJ1-1,TRBV10-3,many,-,TGTGCCATCAGCGTACAGGCAATGAACACTGAAGCTTTCTTT,CAISVQAMNTEAFF
TRBJ1-1,TRBV5-1,many,TRBD1,TGCGCCAGCAGCGAGACGGGGACAGATTACACTGAAGCTTTCTTT,CASSETGTDYTEAFF
TRBJ2-2,TRBV7-8,many,TRBD2,TGTGCCAGCAGCCCGCGTCCCGGGACTAGCGGGGGGGCCAGCACCGGGGAGCTGTTTTTT,CASSPRPGTSGGASTGELFF
TRBJ1-2,TRBV9,many,TRBD1,TGTGCCAGCAGCGAGGACAGGGGGCCTTATGGCTACACCTTC,CASSEDRGPYGYTF